Below, 11 T cell receptor beta chains from the same sample are listed, as sequenced in a study of technical replicates of blood from four donors (dated by TCRdb to 2016 to 2017). Libraries came from the immunoSEQ multiplex PCR assay. This immuneACCESS table, as held by TCRdb, lists in-frame sequences with V and J called but not all clones. Of the missing ones, under half trace to an unresolved V gene in checked studies; the others have no known cause. This sample lists about 73,000 clones; around 93% were detected once. Clones ranked in the top ten supply approximately 0.25% of the sample. Source material: T cells isolated from PBMCs. Receptors originate from a human donor in good health.

Comments on this clone: The junction shows a germline mismatch at one end, possibly a read error. The rearrangement joins TRBV7-8 to TRBJ2-1; TRBD2 might be the D (7 bases). The germline V gene encodes CDR1 SGHVS and CDR2 FQNEAQ. This CDR3 comprises 15 residues. The CDR3 DNA reads TGTGCCAGCAGCCAACCAGGGGCGGGGGAGAGGGAGCTGTTCTTC. It is translated as CASSQPGAGERELFF.

The rearrangement uses TRBV28 and TRBJ2-7; 8 bases match TRBD1. V lost 1 base to trimming and J lost 7 bases; unmatched junction nucleotides: 9. The CDR3 is made up of 15 amino acids. Germline lookup yields CDR1 MDHEN and CDR2 SYDVKM. The CDR3 here is CASSLLGQGAGEQYF. CDR3 nucleotide sequence: TGTGCCAGCAGTTTATTAGGGCAGGGGGCAGGAGAGCAGTACTTC.

This clone has more than one count but fewer than ten. V usage is TRBV2 and J usage is TRBJ1-1; a weak D match, TRBD1 (6 bases). CDR1 SNHLY and CDR2 FYNNEI come from the germline V gene. Trimming stripped 3 bases from V and 6 bases from J, with 11 bases between. This CDR3 has 13 amino acids. The CDR3 DNA sequence: TGTGCCAGCAGTGACGCCAGGGGCTCTGAAGCTTTCTTT. Protein sequence: CASSDARGSEAFF.

The V and J genes are TRBV9 and TRBJ2-7, with D perhaps TRBD1 (6 bases). CDR3 size: 15 residues. In germline, CDR1 is SGDLS, CDR2 YYNGEE. Trimming removed 0 bases from V and 6 bases from J, with 16 bases in between. This CDR3 is CASSVDGGPVVEQYF. CDR3 in DNA: TGTGCCAGCAGCGTAGATGGGGGCCCCGTAGTCGAGCAGTACTTC.

This rearrangement joins TRBV7-9 to TRBJ1-2; 10 nucleotides agree with TRBD1. The CDR3 is made up of 16 amino acids. Germline CDR1 reads SEHNR; CDR2 reads FQNEAQ (reference sequence). The trim removed 1 base at V and 3 bases at J, leaving 5 bases unmatched. The CDR3 bases are TGTGCCAGCAGCTTAGAAGGGACAGGGGCATACTATGGCTACACCTTC. Translating it yields CASSLEGTGAYYGYTF.

The gene calls are TRBV7-9 and TRBJ1-2, with 7 nucleotides matching TRBD1. CDR3 size: 16 residues. Germline CDR1 and CDR2: SEHNR and FQNEAQ (reference sequence). J was trimmed by 4 bases and V by 6 bases; bases with no gene match: 14. CDR3 DNA sequence: TGTGCCAGCAGATATCCACCGGGACAGCGAATCTATGGCTACACCTTC. This sequence encodes CASRYPPGQRIYGYTF.

V is TRBV2 and J is TRBJ2-7; D is perhaps TRBD1 (5 bases). Trimming removed 3 bases at V and 2 bases at J, with 17 bases between. Germline V CDR1 and CDR2: SNHLY, FYNNEI. CDR3 length: 16 amino acids. CDR3 sequence (DNA): TGTGCCAGCAGTGACGGACGTTGGGGCCGTACCTACGAGCAGTACTTC. This translates into CASSDGRWGRTYEQYF. The full variable domain, its missing parts supplied by reference TRBV2 and TRBJ2-7, is EPEVTQTPSHQVTQMGQEVILRCVPISNHLYFYWYRQILGQKVEFLVSFYNNEISEKSEIFDDQFSVERPDGSNFTLKIRSTKLEDSAMYFCASSDGRWGRTYEQYFGPGTRLTVT.

This CDR3 is CASRHEGQLGTEAFF. DNA for the CDR3: TGTGCCAGCAGACACGAGGGACAGTTGGGTACTGAAGCTTTCTTT. This chain links TRBV6-5 with TRBJ1-1; 7 nucleotides match TRBD1. This CDR3 is built from 15 residues. Germline CDR1 is MNHEY and CDR2 is SVGAGI. Unmatched junction bases numbered 12, after V lost 6 bases and J lost 5 bases.

CDR3 bases: TGTGCCACCAGCAGAGATTTGCAGAGCACAGATACGCAGTATTTT. It encodes CATSRDLQSTDTQYF. V and J are TRBV15 and TRBJ2-3; no firm D call. The CDR3 length is 15 residues. The ends were cut back, 0 bases at V and 0 bases at J, with 7 bases in the middle. Germline CDR1 LNHNV, CDR2 YYDKDF (reference sequence). Together with reference TRBV15 and TRBJ2-3, the CDR3 gives the full variable domain: DAMVIQNPRYQVTQFGKPVTLSCSQTLNHNVMYWYQQKSSQAPKLLFHYYDKDFNNEADTPDNFQSRRPNTSFCFLDIRSPGLGDTAMYLCATSRDLQSTDTQYFGPGTRLTVL.

The chain recombines TRBV7-3 with TRBJ2-1; 13 nucleotides agree with TRBD2. This CDR3 has 18 residues. J gave up 2 bases and V 0 bases, and 4 bases lay outside the gene matches. Germline values: CDR1 SGHTA, CDR2 FQGTGA. The CDR3 sequence: CASSLTGTSGVTYNEQFF. In nucleotides, the CDR3 is TGTGCCAGCAGCTTAACGGGGACTAGCGGGGTCACCTACAATGAGCAGTTCTTC. Complete variable domain (other parts from reference TRBV7-3 and TRBJ2-1): GAGVSQTPSNKVTEKGKYVELRCDPISGHTALYWYRQSLGQGPEFLIYFQGTGAADDSGLPNDRFFAVRPEGSVSTLKIQRTERGDSAVYLCASSLTGTSGVTYNEQFFGPGTRLTVL.

This chain uses TRBV5-1 with TRBJ2-7; D is perhaps TRBD1 (6 bases). V lost 1 base and J lost 3, with 8 bases in between. Germline CDR1 SGHRS, CDR2 YFSETQ. The CDR3 length is 13 residues. The CDR3 nucleotides are TGCGCCAGCAGCTTGAGACAGGACTACGAGCAGTACTTC. Translation: CASSLRQDYEQYF.